This TCR beta chain was profiled in a study of blood T cells in healthy people across ages (dated by TCRdb to 2015 to 2017). The study in broad terms: In model experiments, template switching captured roughly one uniquely barcoded TCR beta cDNA molecule for every two T cells. The study measured age-related changes in TCR beta repertoire diversity using deep sequencing normalized with unique cDNA molecular identifiers. Donors were grouped into four age groups: young (average approximately 15 years), middle-aged (39), aged (roughly 62) and long-lived (around 80). Two additional independent replicas of 1 million unique cDNA reads from the same blood draw were analyzed for two donors (one aged 18 to 29 and one aged 80 or older). Study-wide conclusions, independent of this receptor: Estimates of total diversity from one million sequenced T cells were regarded as lower bounds and underestimates. Observed TCR beta diversity correlated strongly with the percentage of naive T cells measured by flow cytometry. Because profiling used bulk unsorted PBMCs, naive and antigen-experienced compartments could not be compared conclusively. Because the CMV infection status of the donors was unknown, age-related changes in expanded clonotypes may potentially have been confounded. Compared with the aged group, the long-lived group had more naive CD4+ T cells, fewer expanded clones and increased TCR diversity, a pattern suggesting age selection. As age increased, observed TCR beta diversity per million T cells dropped in a roughly linear way, and a significant reduction was already evident by age 40.

A word on this clonotype: What this receptor recognizes is not known. The record has no base qualities; no much larger clone is one base away.

Donors were a few dozen systemically healthy Caucasian individuals from Russia aged roughly 6 to 100 years. Each donor gave about 9.8 milliliters of peripheral blood, drawn into EDTA-treated Vacutainer tubes. Ficoll-Paque density-gradient centrifugation was used to isolate PBMCs, with at least 6.5 million per sample. Total RNA, at least 5 micrograms per sample, was extracted from PBMCs with Trizol reagent. For every donor, flow cytometry on a PBMC aliquot measured the percentage of naive CD45RAhigh/CD27high T cells. The method was 5' RACE. The reads were generated on an Illumina HiSeq 2500. A second PCR of about 6 to 11 cycles was performed with a sample-barcoded 5' primer and a J-beta primer mix. A unique molecular identifier was introduced onto each TCR beta cDNA molecule by a template-switch 5' adaptor carrying 12 random nucleotides. At least 2.5 million CDR3-containing paired-end reads were obtained from each sample. First-strand cDNA synthesis was performed from all RNA using the Mint cDNA synthesis kit, with priming by a TRBC-specific oligonucleotide. All cDNA was treated with uracil-DNA glycosylase and then went through a first 18-cycle PCR with the universal primers M1SS and BC2_uni_R. Processing in the source paper ran as follows. For normalization, 1 million high-quality reads, each with a distinct molecular identifier, were randomly selected from each sample. Instead of being binned into consensus sequences, reads with shared molecular identifiers were discarded. MiTCR, set to a Q25 quality threshold and the strictest error-elimination algorithm, was used for CDR3 identification, clonotype clustering and error correction. A nonparametric unseen species model with Euler transformation was used to estimate lower-bound total TCR beta diversity. TCRdb's own reprocessing of the public reads used fastp at Q25 and MiXCR and kept productive beta chains. Rows are unified per CDR3 protein, each entry keeping the most common DNA and genes. These V and J calls rely on TCRdb rather than the paper's analysis. Present in this sample are about 930,000 distinct CDR3 sequences, roughly 29% of which were seen just once. Jointly, the top ten make up roughly 10% of the sample.

V and J are truncated by 8 bases and 1 base respectively, leaving an intervening sequence of 19 bases. The germline V gene specifies MDHEN as CDR1 and SYDVKM as CDR2. The CDR3 runs 16 amino acids, cysteine and phenylalanine included. Only CDR3 DNA remains: 48 bases, in frame from the first base. The sample was also reused in another study, on T cells of mothers and their children. The second study's paper adds: Donors were nine systemically healthy Caucasian individuals: three mothers and their six children. cDNA synthesis used all of the extracted RNA, with 1.5 ug of RNA in each 15 ul reaction. In the second PCR, sample barcodes and 2-4 random nucleotides were introduced via the M1S primer. Over 8.5 million TCR beta CDR3 reads came from each mother, compared with approximately 2.8 million reads from each child. Thymic selection shapes the output of TCR recombination in a similar way in related and unrelated pairs, and inherited differences have a minor effect. Normalized repertoire overlap was always found to be slightly, but never significantly, higher in related mother-child pairs than in unrelated mother-child pairs. No persistent microchimeric T cell clones were found, with a detection sensitivity of 75 to 100 clones per million clonotypes. Deep NGS was used in the study to compare the TCR beta repertoires of mothers and children and to look for features that separate related mother-child pairs from unrelated individuals. The mean age was around 40 +/- 4 years for the mothers and around 10 +/- 4 years for the children. Libraries were sequenced on Illumina HiSeq 2000 with 100+100 nt paired-end reads after adapter ligation with NEBNext reagents. To prevent cross-contamination, the mother and child libraries were prepared a month apart and were sequenced in separate runs. For each donor, between about 450,000 and 2,300,000 distinct TCR beta clonotypes were identified. Naive TCR beta clonotypes were estimated from low-frequency clonotypes matched to each donor's FACS-determined naive share, without sorting.

In this chain, TRBV28 is recombined with TRBJ2-3; the D gene could be either TRBD1 or TRBD2, each agreeing at 6 bases. The receptor's source is a woman in her 40s in good health. Sequencing used blood. The CDR3 protein is CASSDWGRGGTDTQYF. The nucleotide sequence is TGTGCCAGCTCTGACTGGGGGCGGGGTGGCACAGATACGCAGTATTTT.